This T cell receptor beta chain is from a study of molecular identifiers for immune sequencing clone quantification. Study results and limitations: Same-barcode identical TCR molecules could make highly expanded clones look smaller than they are.

Concerning this clonotype itself: Its antigen is still unknown.

A single record per CDR3 protein comes from TCRdb applying MiXCR to the PCR reads. This sample yields roughly 630,000 distinct CDR3 sequences, of which 25% are seen a single time; roughly 0.83% belongs to the top ten. The length of the CDR3 is 14 residues. Trimming stripped 7 bases from V and 5 bases from J, with 17 bases between. Germline V gives CDR1 MNHEY, CDR2 SMNVEV (reference sequence). Construction of naive CD8 libraries employed roughly 18,000 to 1,000,000 sorted cells together with 10%, 30% or 50% RNA. The sequence came from a human donor in good health. Some libraries in this study had Jurkat cell RNA spiked in. The chain recombines TRBV27 with TRBJ1-2; D unclear. Sequencing was performed on naive CD8+ T cells from blood, with Jurkat cell RNA spiked in. This sample's subset: FACS-sorted CD8+CD4-CCR7+CD45RA+ naive T cells. The CDR3 loop is CASKPQNTGYGYTF. In DNA, the CDR3 is TGTGCCAGCAAACCCCAGAATACGGGGTATGGCTACACCTTC.